A single sample gave rise to the 21 T cell receptor beta chains below, sequenced in a study of tumor-infiltrating lymphocytes in primary liver carcinoma. Starting from roughly 0.5 ug of total RNA, TCR beta cDNA was produced with a primer in the constant region. For TCR beta, libraries were produced by three nested multiplex PCR rounds using slightly modified ARM-PCR. Use of TRBV1-TRBV30 forward primers with a C-beta reverse primer characterized the first two PCR rounds, which lasted 10 cycles each. TCRdb fed the multiplex PCR reads into MiXCR, producing one record per CDR3 protein. Of about 25,000 distinct CDR3 sequences listed, about 74% are singletons. The tissue used was unsorted bulk material of 20-30 mg. RNA and DNA were co-extracted from it with the AllPrep DNA/RNA mini kit. Sequenced material: liver tumor tissue from sampling region 5. Sample subset: tumor region T5, tumor centre. The receptors were sampled from a woman younger than 45 with primary liver carcinoma and hepatitis B virus infection.

With regard to this clonotype: This CDR3 is missing its conserved last phenylalanine or tryptophan, likely due to a read error. The chain is built from TRBV4-3 and TRBJ1-2; the D gene is possibly TRBD1 (5 bases). In germline, CDR1 is LGHNA, CDR2 YSLEER. The CDR3 has 20 residues. CDR3: CASSQGEGRGRTATNYGYTV. In nucleotides, the CDR3 is TGTGCCAGCAGCCAAGGCGAAGGAAGGGGCAGGACCGCTACTAACTATGGTTACACCGTC.

The V gene is TRBV5-1, the J gene TRBJ2-1, with 11 bases aligning to TRBD2. Germline assignment: CDR1 SGHRS and CDR2 YFSETQ. The CDR3 extends over 15 amino acids. J gave up 14 bases and V 7 bases, and 17 bases lay outside the gene matches. DNA of the CDR3: TGCGCCAGCGAGAAACTAGCGGGAGCCGGCAATGATAAGTTCTTC. Encoded protein: CASEKLAGAGNDKFF.

In its sample, this clonotype ranks as medium-sized (0.01 to 0.1%). This rearrangement joins TRBV29-1 to TRBJ2-4, with 7 positions matching TRBD1. The J segment lost 6 bases and the V segment lost 3 bases, leaving 2 bases of the junction unmatched. Germline CDR1 and CDR2: SQVTM and ANQGSEA. CDR3 size: 12 residues. CDR3 sequence reads: CSVETGINIQYF. The CDR3 bases are TGCAGCGTTGAGACAGGGATAAACATTCAGTACTTC.

By its share, this clonotype is medium-sized. The chain links TRBV14 to TRBJ1-1; D remains unclear. Per the germline V gene, CDR1 is SGHDN and CDR2 is FVKESK. The V and J ends lost 0 bases and 4 bases respectively, with 12 bases between them. The CDR3 is 15 amino acids. CDR3 nucleotide sequence: TGTGCCAGCAGCCAAGATCGAGCCACGGTCACTGAAGCTTTCTTT. This gives the protein CASSQDRATVTEAFF.

This clonotype has at least ten counts. The rearrangement links TRBV6-5 to TRBJ1-2; D remains unclear. The V gene's germline CDR1 is MNHEY and CDR2 SVGAGI. V was clipped by 3 bases and J by 2 bases, with 13 bases between them. The length of the CDR3 is 15 residues. CDR3 nucleotides: TGTGCCAGCAGTTATTCACCACTTTCCAACTATGGCTACACCTTC. Translation: CASSYSPLSNYGYTF.

Details on this clonotype: The junction and the germline gene differ at one end; a read error may be behind it. The chain recombines TRBV11-1 with TRBJ2-7; D not certain. CDR1 and CDR2 (germline): SGHAT, FQDESV (reference sequence). The CDR3 runs to 13 residues. The CDR3 protein is CARSFAYLREQYF. The CDR3 region has the DNA TGTGCCAGGAGCTTTGCATACCTCCGCGAGCAGTACTTC.

Worth noting for this clonotype: The junction does not match germline at one end; this may be a read error. The rearrangement joins TRBV5-5 to TRBJ2-5; possible D gene TRBD2, 6 bases. CDR1 and CDR2 from the germline V gene are SGHKS and YYEKEE (reference sequence). This CDR3 has 15 residues. The CDR3 DNA sequence: TGTGCCAGCAGTTTCGGGAGAGTAGGTTTAGAGACCCGGTACTTC. Its translation is CASSFGRVGLETRYF.

About this clonotype itself: Since no conserved phenylalanine or tryptophan closes the CDR3, a read error is the likely cause. This chain joins TRBV12-3 or TRBV12-4 and TRBJ1-2; perhaps TRBD1 as D (5 bases). The CDR3 consists of 14 residues. CDR3 amino acids: CTSTQGERGLGYTL. In DNA, the CDR3 is TGTACCAGCACCCAAGGGGAAAGGGGACTTGGCTACACCCTC.

The chain combines TRBV11-3 with TRBJ2-7; tentatively, D is TRBD1 (5 bases). Germline V gene data show CDR1 as SGHNT and CDR2 as YENEEA. Trimming removed 11 bases from V and 2 bases from J, with 22 bases in between. The CDR3 is made up of 15 amino acids. Here the CDR3 DNA reads TGTGCCGACAGCTTACTTCCAGGTGAGGCCTACGAGCAGTACTTC. Translating gives CADSLLPGEAYEQYF.

In its sample, this clonotype was seen once. This rearrangement joins TRBV4-3 to TRBJ2-3; D is unclear. Germline-derived CDR1 and CDR2 are LGHNA and YSLEER. V was clipped by 3 bases and J by 12 bases, with 31 bases between them. The CDR3 is made up of 18 amino acids. CDR3 sequence: CASSQSVWLGDPDGTQYF. For the CDR3, the DNA is TGCGCCAGCAGCCAGTCGGTCTGGCTAGGTGATCCCGATGGTACACAGTATTTT.

As for this clonotype: One end of the junction fails to match germline, which may point to a read error. The chain recombines TRBV10-3 with TRBJ2-1, with D uncertain. Looked up from germline, CDR1 is ENHRY and CDR2 is SYGVKD. The CDR3 has 14 residues. CDR3 sequence reads: CAIIPTATQDERFF. DNA for the CDR3: TGTGCCATCATTCCCACAGCGACCCAGGATGAGCGGTTCTTC.

With regard to this clonotype: Germline is not matched at one junction end, which may reflect a read error. The CDR3 is CASSSLKLAGEDTGELFF. CDR3 bases: TGCGCCAGCAGCTCCCTTAAACTAGCGGGAGAGGACACCGGGGAGCTGTTTTTT. The chain couples TRBV7-8 to TRBJ2-2; TRBD2 matches 11 bases. CDR3 size: 18 residues. CDR1 is SGHVS and CDR2 is FQNEAQ in the germline V gene. Using reference TRBV7-8 and TRBJ2-2 for the parts outside the CDR3, the full variable domain is GAGVSQSPRYKVAKRGQDVALRCDPISGHVSLFWYQQALGQGPEFLTYFQNEAQLDKSGLPSDRFFAERPEGSVSTLKIQRTQQEDSAVYLCASSSLKLAGEDTGELFFGEGSRLTVL.

With respect to this clonotype: The conserved phenylalanine or tryptophan normally closing the CDR3 is absent here, so this likely arose from a read error. Because the CDR3's place on the DNA is in doubt, the DNA is left out and the CDR3 is given as listed by TCRdb. This chain connects TRBV5-6 to TRBJ2-2. In germline, CDR1 is SGHDT, CDR2 YYEEEE. The CDR3 is 15 amino acids in total, end residues counted. CDR3 in amino acids: CASSLAPRVTEELLS.

Concerning this clonotype itself: The CDR3 does not close with the conserved phenylalanine or tryptophan, likely indicating a read error. The chain has TRBV7-9 and TRBJ2-2; D gene uncertain. CDR1 SEHNR and CDR2 FQNEAQ come from the germline V gene (reference sequence). The CDR3 has 16 residues. The CDR3 is CAGSLLGSPNTGELFS. The CDR3 DNA follows: TGTGCCGGCAGCTTATTGGGGTCCCCTAACACCGGGGAGCTGTTTTCT.

This chain links TRBV11-2 with TRBJ2-5; TRBD2 matches at 10 bases. The CDR3 covers 14 residues. The V segment lost 10 bases and the J segment 7 bases; nucleotides outside the gene matches: 12. Germline CDR1 SGHAT, CDR2 FQNNGV. For the CDR3, the DNA is TGTGCCAACAACCGTGGTACTAGCGGGGCGACCCAGTACTTC. It specifies CANNRGTSGATQYF.

This clonotype was recorded once. Given a much more abundant clone one base away, this may be a read error. The chain combines TRBV12-3 or TRBV12-4 with TRBJ2-5; 8 positions agree with TRBD1. The CDR3 spans 16 residues. This CDR3 reads CASSLRTGGTRETQCF. CDR3 bases: TGTGCCAGCAGTCTTCGTACAGGGGGAACACGAGAGACCCAGTGCTTC.

As concerns this clonotype: Mismatch with germline at one junction end may stem from a read error. This sequence joins TRBV6-5 and TRBJ2-2, with D possibly being TRBD2 (6 bases). The CDR3 has 15 amino acids. In germline, CDR1 is MNHEY, CDR2 SVGAGI. This CDR3 reads CASSLTGLNTGELYF. The CDR3 DNA is TGTGCCAGCAGTCTCACGGGACTGAACACCGGGGAGCTGTATTTC.

Details on this clonotype: At one end the junction does not follow the germline gene, possibly because of a read error. This chain uses TRBV11-2 with TRBJ2-1; D not certain. Germline lookup yields CDR1 SGHAT and CDR2 FQNNGV. The CDR3 totals 15 residues. In nucleotides, the CDR3 is TGTACCAGCAGCTTGTTGGTGCGAGCTAACATTGAGCAGTTCTTC. It yields the protein CTSSLLVRANIEQFF.

The chain uses TRBV5-1 and TRBJ2-1; TRBD2 is a possible D gene (6 bases). The CDR3 has 14 amino acids. Trimming removed 7 bases from V and 10 bases from J, with 21 bases in between. Looked up from germline, CDR1 is SGHRS and CDR2 is YFSETQ. The CDR3 sequence: CASGRGSGETEQFF. The CDR3 region has the DNA TGCGCCAGCGGTCGGGGGTCGGGGGAGACAGAGCAGTTCTTC.

In the case of this clonotype: This could be a read error, since a much larger clone is one nucleotide away. It is likely a read error, because the conserved phenylalanine at the end of the CDR3 is missing. No DNA is shown, since the ends of the CDR3 on it are uncertain; the CDR3 is the one TCRdb lists. The chain employs TRBV30 and TRBJ2-7; TRBD1, the D gene given by the table, was not confirmed from the DNA. Per germline, CDR1 GTSNPN and CDR2 SVGIG (reference sequence). The length of the CDR3 is 13 amino acids, counting both ends. CDR3: CAWSAVWGHEQHL.

This clonotype was seen more than once but under ten times. One junction end disagrees with the germline gene, perhaps due to a read error. The rearrangement uses TRBV28 and TRBJ2-1; 7 nucleotides line up with TRBD2. The CDR3 spans 18 residues. Per the germline V gene, CDR1 is MDHEN and CDR2 is SYDVKM. For the CDR3, the DNA is TGTGCCAGCTGTTTGTTAAAGAGAGCGGGACCCCTCAGGGCTGAGCAGTTCTTC. It translates to CASCLLKRAGPLRAEQFF.